The next 2 T cell receptor beta chains were all read from a single sample in a study of neurological immune-mediated disorders. TCRdb fed the 5' RACE reads into MiXCR, producing one record per CDR3 protein. Here the sample spans around 130,000 distinct CDR3 sequences, roughly 3.4% being singletons. Sequencing used PBMCs. The source is a woman aged 25 to 39 with multiple sclerosis.

Many counts were recorded for this clonotype. J is TRBJ2-7 and V is TRBV20-1; 12 bases map to TRBD2. In germline, CDR1 is DFQATT, CDR2 SNEGSKA (reference sequence). CDR3 length: 16 amino acids. Trimming at V came to 2 bases and at J to 3 bases, leaving 8 bases not matched to a gene. CDR3 protein: CSARPSGRGANYEQYF. The CDR3, as DNA: TGCAGTGCTAGACCTAGCGGGAGGGGAGCAAACTACGAGCAGTACTTC.

This clonotype was counted ten times or more. The chain joins TRBV2 to TRBJ2-2, with a tentative D call TRBD2 (5 bases). The V gene's germline CDR1 is SNHLY and CDR2 FYNNEI. This CDR3 contains 16 residues. The V gene lost 7 bases and the J gene lost 0 bases, with 15 bases spanning the gap. The CDR3 reads CASTAVTGANTGELFF. The CDR3, as DNA: TGTGCCAGCACCGCCGTCACCGGGGCGAACACCGGGGAGCTGTTTTTT.